This passage covers 25 T cell receptor beta chains from one sample sequenced in a study of beta chain features in type 1 diabetes. General study findings and limits: Type 1 diabetes patients had moderately but significantly shorter TCRB CDR3s in all four CD4+ subsets.

The isolated RNA, all of it, was reverse transcribed, so expressed TCRB transcripts were what got sequenced. Method: immunoSEQ multiplex PCR; TCRdb's copy keeps in-frame clones and lacks some. The table lists 120,000 or so clones, around a sixth of them singletons. Antigen specificity for these receptors is unknown. Sequencing was done on a sample of central memory CD4+ T cells from blood. Every receptor here comes from a man younger than 30 with type 1 diabetes.

This clone was counted only a few times. The rearrangement joins TRBV29-1 to TRBJ2-1; D ambiguous. V shed 2 bases and J shed 8 bases, with 10 bases lying between them. This CDR3 region has 12 residues. Per the germline V gene, CDR1 is SQVTM and CDR2 is ANQGSEA. CDR3 residues: CSVEPRLDEQFF. The CDR3, as DNA: TGCAGCGTTGAACCGCGGCTTGATGAGCAGTTCTTC.

This clone was seen more than once but under ten times. The chain uses TRBV4-2 and TRBJ2-3, with D possibly being TRBD2 (6 bases). Germline V gene lookup returns CDR1 LGHNA and CDR2 YNFKEQ. The CDR3 has 15 residues. The ends were cut back, 5 bases at V and 3 bases at J, with 15 bases in the middle. In nucleotides, the CDR3 is TGTGCCAGCAGCGCGGGGCCTACTGGGACAGATACGCAGTATTTT. Translation gives CASSAGPTGTDTQYF.

There are a few counts of this clone. The chain couples TRBV28 to TRBJ2-7; perhaps TRBD2 as D (5 bases). The CDR3 covers 13 residues. Trimming stripped 7 bases from V and 1 base from J, with 11 bases between. Germline CDR1 and CDR2: MDHEN and SYDVKM. CDR3 sequence reads: CASTVPGSYEQYF. As DNA, the CDR3 is TGTGCCAGCACCGTCCCGGGGTCCTACGAGCAGTACTTC.

The chain combines TRBV11-1 with TRBJ2-7, with D maybe TRBD1 (6 bases). Germline CDR1 SGHAT, CDR2 FQDESV (reference sequence). This CDR3 comprises 15 residues. Trimming stripped 1 base from V and 1 base from J, with 11 bases between. The CDR3 DNA reads as TGTGCCAGCAGCTTAGAGGGGGACGGGTCCTACGAGCAGTACTTC. Translated, it gives CASSLEGDGSYEQYF.

V is TRBV6-5 and J is TRBJ1-1; a possible D gene is TRBD1 (6 bases). Germline lookup yields CDR1 MNHEY and CDR2 SVGAGI. V lost 5 bases and J 1 base, leaving 14 bases between the germline ends. The CDR3 is 15 residues long. DNA for the CDR3: TGTGCCAGCAGTACGGGGGCGGAGGGGAACACTGAAGCTTTCTTT. Its protein is CASSTGAEGNTEAFF.

The gene calls are TRBV11-2 and TRBJ2-3, with TRBD1 matching 7 bases. V trimming: 2 bases; J trimming: 1 base; junction bases outside the gene matches: 15. The CDR3 extends over 19 amino acids. In germline, CDR1 is SGHAT, CDR2 FQNNGV. In DNA form, the CDR3 reads TGTGCCAGCAGCTTAAATGGACCAGGAAAGGGGGCCCGCACAGATACGCAGTATTTT. Amino acids: CASSLNGPGKGARTDTQYF.

This clone has just a few counts. The gene calls are TRBV28 and TRBJ2-1; the match to TRBD2 covers 10 bases. J lost 12 bases, V lost 1 base, and 6 bases had no gene match. Germline loops: CDR1 MDHEN, CDR2 SYDVKM. CDR3 length equals 14 residues. The CDR3 bases are TGTGCCAGCAGTTTATCTCTAGCGGGGGTCTCGCAGTTCTTC. Its translation: CASSLSLAGVSQFF.

This clone occurred many times. The J gene is TRBJ2-3, the V gene TRBV7-9; the D gene is possibly TRBD1 (6 bases). The CDR3 covers 16 residues. Germline loops: CDR1 SEHNR, CDR2 FQNEAQ (reference sequence). Deletions cut 5 bases from V and 4 bases from J, with 19 bases between. The DNA for the CDR3 is TGTGCCAGCAGCCCTGGGGGCAGATCAACCCCAGATACGCAGTATTTT. Its protein product is CASSPGGRSTPDTQYF. Together with reference TRBV7-9 and TRBJ2-3, the CDR3 gives the full variable domain: DTGVSQNPRHKITKRGQNVTFRCDPISEHNRLYWYRQTLGQGPEFLTYFQNEAQLEKSRLLSDRFSAERPKGSFSTLEIQRTEQGDSAMYLCASSPGGRSTPDTQYFGPGTRLTVL.

This clone was seen a few times. The chain couples TRBV11-2 to TRBJ2-1; weak D call: TRBD2 (7 bases). The V end was cut by 4 bases, the J end by 8 bases, with 21 bases between. CDR1 is SGHAT and CDR2 is FQNNGV in the germline V gene. The CDR3 is made up of 16 amino acids. CDR3 sequence reads: CASSSQPPREGDEQFF. In nucleotides, the CDR3 is TGTGCCAGCAGCTCCCAACCTCCCAGGGAGGGGGATGAGCAGTTCTTC.

This clone was detected only a few times. This rearrangement joins TRBV7-9 to TRBJ2-7; the match to TRBD2 covers 10 bases. V lost 0 bases and J lost 7; bases outside the gene matches: 9. Germline values: CDR1 SEHNR, CDR2 FQNEAQ (reference sequence). The length of the CDR3 is 16 residues. CDR3 in amino acids: CASSLAAGGGIGEQYF. For the CDR3, the DNA is TGTGCCAGCAGCTTAGCAGCGGGAGGGGGGATCGGGGAGCAGTACTTC.

Only a few counts were recorded for this clone. The chain employs TRBV18 and TRBJ1-1; possible D gene TRBD1, 6 bases. The V gene lost 3 bases and the J gene lost 4 bases, with 12 bases spanning the gap. The CDR3 loop spans 14 amino acids. From germline, CDR1 is KGHSH and CDR2 LQKENI. The CDR3 loop is CASSPSEGGTEAFF. In DNA form, the CDR3 reads TGTGCCAGCTCACCTTCCGAAGGGGGCACTGAAGCTTTCTTT. Looking up the rest from reference TRBV18 and TRBJ1-1 gives the full variable domain: NAGVMQNPRHLVRRRGQEARLRCSPMKGHSHVYWYRQLPEEGLKFMVYLQKENIIDESGMPKERFSAEFPKEGPSILRIQQVVRGDSAAYFCASSPSEGGTEAFFGQGTRLTVV.

This clone was observed a few times. This sequence joins TRBV4-1 and TRBJ1-5; D gene unclear. The germline V and J ends were trimmed by 3 bases and 2 bases, with 11 bases remaining between them. The CDR3 has 15 amino acids. From germline, CDR1 is MGHRA and CDR2 YSYEKL. The DNA for the CDR3 is TGCGCCAGCAGCCAGCAGGCAACAGGCAATCAGCCCCAGCATTTT. This gives the protein CASSQQATGNQPQHF.

Many counts were recorded for this clone. Other DNA sequences in this sample translate to the same CDR3. The gene calls are TRBV25-1 and TRBJ2-3, with 11 bases identical to TRBD1. Germline V lookup: CDR1 MGHDK, CDR2 SYGVNS. This CDR3 spans 15 amino acids. Losses at the gene ends were 3 bases for V and 3 bases for J; bases not matched to a gene: 2. The CDR3 is CASSEDRGLTDTQYF. CDR3 sequence (DNA): TGTGCCAGCAGTGAGGACAGGGGGCTGACAGATACGCAGTATTTT.

The sample holds a few counts of this clone. The V and J genes are TRBV4-1 and TRBJ2-7; 12 positions match TRBD1. The CDR3 consists of 15 residues. Germline CDR1 and CDR2: MGHRA and YSYEKL. The junction had 7 bases not matched to a gene; V was cut back by 5 bases and J by 5 bases. Here the CDR3 DNA reads TGCGCCAGCAGCTTTCTGGGACAGGGGGCTAACGAGCAGTACTTC. Protein: CASSFLGQGANEQYF.

This clone has more than one count but fewer than ten. J is TRBJ2-3 and V is TRBV6-6, with D unresolved. CDR1 and CDR2 from the germline V gene are MNHNY and SVGAGI (reference sequence). The CDR3 spans 13 residues. V dropped 2 bases and J dropped 2 bases, with 5 bases sitting between them. The CDR3 loop is CASSYRFTDTQYF. DNA of the CDR3: TGTGCCAGCAGTTACAGATTCACAGATACGCAGTATTTT.

The chain employs TRBV4-2 and TRBJ1-1; TRBD1 aligns across 8 bases. CDR1 LGHNA and CDR2 YNFKEQ come from the germline V gene. The CDR3 consists of 14 residues. The junction had 3 bases not matched to a gene; V was cut back by 2 bases and J by 4 bases. CDR3 nucleotide sequence: TGTGCCAGCAGCCAACCGGACAGGGCCACTGAAGCTTTCTTT. This encodes CASSQPDRATEAFF.

The rearrangement links TRBV18 to TRBJ1-1; D is unresolved. The CDR3 is made up of 12 amino acids. V was cut by 10 bases and J by 2 bases, with 11 bases left in between. Germline V gene data show CDR1 as KGHSH and CDR2 as LQKENI. The CDR3 is CATQRENTEAFF. CDR3 nucleotide sequence: TGTGCCACCCAGAGAGAAAACACTGAAGCTTTCTTT.

This clone was seen many times. The chain combines TRBV4-2 with TRBJ1-3; D not certain. This CDR3 is 15 amino acids long. Germline assignment: CDR1 LGHNA and CDR2 YNFKEQ. V dropped 6 bases and J dropped 0 bases, with 12 bases sitting between them. CDR3 amino acids: CASRPPGVSGNTIYF. In DNA, the CDR3 is TGTGCCAGCAGACCCCCCGGCGTCTCTGGAAACACCATATATTTT.

The sample holds a few counts of this clone. The chain employs TRBV4-2 and TRBJ2-5, with 10 bases fitting TRBD2. The trim removed 6 bases at V and 4 bases at J, leaving 8 bases unmatched. The CDR3 length is 15 residues. Germline CDR1 reads LGHNA; CDR2 reads YNFKEQ. CDR3 region: CASSRAGGPGETQYF. CDR3 in DNA: TGTGCCAGCAGTCGAGCGGGGGGGCCCGGAGAGACCCAGTACTTC.

This clone was counted a few times. This chain joins TRBV2 and TRBJ2-6; D perhaps matches TRBD1 (5 bases). Germline V gives CDR1 SNHLY, CDR2 FYNNEI. The ends were cut back, 3 bases at V and 1 base at J, with 7 bases in the middle. The CDR3 has 15 residues. The CDR3 is CASSDRVSGANVLTF. CDR3 in DNA: TGTGCCAGCAGTGACAGGGTTTCTGGGGCCAACGTCCTGACTTTC.

The chain has TRBV11-3 and TRBJ2-1; no definite D call. Germline CDR1 and CDR2: SGHNT and YENEEA. V lost 1 base to trimming and J lost 7 bases, with 14 bases between them. This CDR3 region has 15 residues. CDR3 nucleotides: TGTGCCAGCAGCTTAGTGTCAGTGGGGATGAATGAGCAGTTCTTC. It is translated as CASSLVSVGMNEQFF.

The rearrangement links TRBV30 to TRBJ1-2; D is unresolved. This CDR3 is built from 14 residues. Trimming removed 0 bases at V and 2 bases at J, with 10 bases between. The germline V gene has CDR1 GTSNPN and CDR2 SVGIG (reference sequence). In DNA form, the CDR3 reads TGTGCCTGGAGTGTCACGGGCATAAACTATGGCTACACCTTC. This encodes CAWSVTGINYGYTF.

V is TRBV5-1 and J is TRBJ1-4; D is unclear. Germline CDR1 reads SGHRS; CDR2 reads YFSETQ. The CDR3 has 15 amino acids. Trimming cost V 0 bases and J 4 bases, with 10 bases left between them. CDR3 loop: CASSLVPNSNEKLFF. DNA of the CDR3: TGCGCCAGCAGCTTGGTGCCGAACAGTAATGAAAAACTGTTTTTT.

The V gene is TRBV2, the J gene TRBJ2-5; perhaps TRBD2 as D (5 bases). The DNA end lines up better with TRBJ2-7; the J call may be wrong. In germline, CDR1 is SNHLY, CDR2 FYNNEI. There are 18 residues in the CDR3. In nucleotides, the CDR3 is TGTGCCAGCTCCCTTGAGCTTGTGCGAGGGTCATACTCCTACGAGCAGTACTTC. Amino acid sequence: CASSLELVRGSYSYEQYF.

V and J are TRBV5-6 and TRBJ2-1; TRBD2 matches 10 bases. The CDR3 has 15 amino acids. Germline V lookup: CDR1 SGHDT, CDR2 YYEEEE. Losses at the gene ends were 2 bases for V and 7 bases for J; bases not matched to a gene: 6. CDR3 DNA sequence: TGTGCCAGCAGCTTACCGGGACTAGCGACGAATGAGCAGTTCTTC. As protein: CASSLPGLATNEQFF.